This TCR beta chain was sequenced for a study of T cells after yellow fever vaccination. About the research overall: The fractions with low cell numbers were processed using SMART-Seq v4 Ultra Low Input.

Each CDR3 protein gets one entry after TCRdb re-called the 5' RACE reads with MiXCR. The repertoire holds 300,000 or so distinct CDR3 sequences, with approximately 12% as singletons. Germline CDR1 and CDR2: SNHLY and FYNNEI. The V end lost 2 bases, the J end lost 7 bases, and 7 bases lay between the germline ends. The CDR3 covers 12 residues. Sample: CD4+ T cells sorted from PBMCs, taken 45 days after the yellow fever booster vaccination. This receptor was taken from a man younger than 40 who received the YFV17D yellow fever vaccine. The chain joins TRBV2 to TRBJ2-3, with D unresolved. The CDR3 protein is CASSENSYTQYF. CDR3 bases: TGTGCCAGCAGTGAAAATAGTTATACGCAGTATTTT. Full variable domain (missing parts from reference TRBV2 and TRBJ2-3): EPEVTQTPSHQVTQMGQEVILRCVPISNHLYFYWYRQILGQKVEFLVSFYNNEISEKSEIFDDQFSVERPDGSNFTLKIRSTKLEDSAMYFCASSENSYTQYFGPGTRLTVL.